A selection of T cell receptor beta chains follows, all from one sample in a study of regulatory T cells in long-lasting Graves disease. TCRdb re-derived calls from the multiplex PCR reads in MiXCR, one entry per CDR3 protein. The data contain around 450,000 distinct CDR3 sequences, about a fifth of them singletons. The sample consisted of peripheral blood mononuclear cells (PBMCs), taken when the disease was refractory, from a patient treated with antithyroid drugs. These receptors came from a female donor with Graves disease. The CDR3 runs from the conserved cysteine through the conserved F or W. A D gene is named only where the DNA matches it firmly. Part of the rows lack a size; the others show once, few, many or a class for expanded clones.

TRBD2 TRBJ2-5 15 TRBV7-2 many CASSFLTSGGQTQYF TGTGCCAGCAGCTTTCTGACTAGCGGGGGTCAGACCCAGTACTTC
NA TRBJ1-1 15 TRBV5-1 NA CASSLQGRHDTEAFF TGCGCCAGCAGCTTACAAGGGCGACACGACACTGAAGCTTTCTTT
NA TRBJ1-6 12 TRBV5-4 few CASSLNKSPLHF TGTGCCAGCAGCCTAAACAAATCACCCCTCCACTTT
NA TRBJ1-1 16 TRBV6-5 NA CASSYSNAGENTEAFF TGTGCCAGCAGTTACTCGAATGCCGGAGAGAACACTGAAGCTTTCTTT
NA TRBJ1-5 17 TRBV19 NA CASSTLAWGGSNQPQHF TGTGCCAGTAGTACCCTAGCATGGGGAGGGAGCAATCAGCCCCAGCATTTT
NA TRBJ1-1 17 TRBV5-1 NA CASSLVAFRDRTQGAFF TGCGCCAGCAGCTTGGTGGCTTTCAGAGACAGGACTCAGGGGGCTTTCTTT
NA TRBJ1-5 16 TRBV11-3 many CASSLAAGDSNQPQHF TGTGCCAGCAGCTTAGCGGCGGGGGATAGCAATCAGCCCCAGCATTTT
NA TRBJ1-2 12 TRBV19 many CASSILDRNYTF TGTGCCAGTAGTATACTCGACAGAAACTACACCTTC
NA TRBJ1-4 14 TRBV12-3/TRBV12-4 many CASSLVQGHEKLFF TGTGCCAGCAGTCTGGTCCAGGGACATGAAAAACTGTTTTTT
NA TRBJ1-4 14 TRBV19 few CASSDHGRDEKLFF TGTGCCAGTAGTGACCACGGGCGGGACGAAAAACTGTTTTTT
NA TRBJ1-6 16 TRBV6-5 many CASSYSAGRANSPLHF TGTGCCAGCAGTTACTCGGCAGGACGGGCGAATTCACCCCTCCACTTT
TRBD2 TRBJ2-3 14 TRBV29-1 few CSVDSGRAGDTQYF TGCAGCGTTGATAGCGGGAGGGCCGGGGATACGCAGTATTTT
NA TRBJ1-1 12 TRBV12-3/TRBV12-4 many CASILDRTEAFF TGTGCCAGCATTCTGGACAGAACTGAAGCTTTCTTT
NA TRBJ1-1 17 TRBV12-5 NA CASGRLRGAGMDTEAFF TGTGCTAGTGGTCGGCTCCGAGGGGCGGGGATGGACACTGAAGCTTTCTTT
NA TRBJ2-1 15 TRBV7-9 NA CASSRQRVLSNEQFF TGTGCCAGCAGCCGACAGCGGGTTTTGAGCAATGAGCAGTTCTTC
NA TRBJ2-5 13 TRBV27 many CASSAAAWETQYF TGTGCCAGCAGTGCGGCAGCGTGGGAGACCCAGTACTTC
NA TRBJ1-1 14 TRBV12-3/TRBV12-4 NA CASTSGDLNTEAFF TGTGCCAGCACTTCTGGGGATCTGAACACTGAAGCTTTCTTT
NA TRBJ2-5 15 TRBV28 many CASSSPGAARETQYF TGTGCCAGCAGTTCCCCCGGGGCAGCGAGGGAGACCCAGTACTTC
NA TRBJ2-7 14 TRBV28 many CASSLGGRDYEQYF TGTGCCAGCAGTTTAGGGGGTAGGGACTACGAGCAGTACTTC
NA TRBJ1-4 14 TRBV6-2/TRBV6-3 many CASSYRGGITRSVF TGTGCCAGCAGTTACCGCGGCGGCATAACCAGATCGGTTTTT
TRBD1 TRBJ2-5 16 TRBV24-1 many CATSDLGQGVGETQYF TGTGCCACCAGTGACTTGGGACAGGGGGTTGGAGAGACCCAGTACTTC
TRBD1 TRBJ1-1 14 TRBV19 NA CASNRGGMNTEAFF TGTGCCAGCAATCGAGGGGGCATGAACACTGAAGCTTTCTTT
NA TRBJ1-5 13 TRBV12-3/TRBV12-4 many CASSPRTNQPQHF TGTGCCAGCAGTCCACGGACCAATCAGCCCCAGCATTTT
TRBD1 TRBJ1-1 16 TRBV7-9 NA CASSYKATGSGTEAFF TGTGCCAGCAGCTACAAGGCGACAGGGTCTGGCACTGAAGCTTTCTTT
NA TRBJ1-2 15 TRBV5-4 few CASSLSGQAVYGYTF TGTGCCAGCAGCTTGAGCGGCCAGGCCGTCTATGGCTACACCTTC
NA TRBJ2-4 15 TRBV10-3 few CAISPGTRISYIQYF TGTGCCATCAGCCCTGGCACTAGAATCTCCTACATTCAGTACTTC
NA TRBJ1-5 14 TRBV6-1 few CASEGGAGVQPQHF TGTGCCAGCGAGGGGGGGGCAGGGGTTCAGCCCCAGCATTTT
NA TRBJ2-3 14 TRBV28 NA CASDSGEDTDTQYF TGTGCCAGCGACTCCGGCGAGGACACAGATACGCAGTATTTT
NA TRBJ2-5 12 TRBV10-3 many CAIGPGQETQYF TGTGCCATCGGTCCGGGCCAAGAGACCCAGTACTTC
TRBD2 TRBJ2-7 14 TRBV28 few CASCTSGDSYEQYF TGTGCCAGTTGTACTAGCGGGGATTCCTACGAGCAGTACTTC
TRBD2 TRBJ2-7 18 TRBV5-1 NA CASSYSYGLAGGEYEQYF TGCGCCAGCAGTTATTCGTATGGACTAGCGGGGGGAGAATACGAGCAGTACTTC
NA TRBJ1-5 15 TRBV6-2/TRBV6-3 few CASSYGRGSGQPQHF TGTGCCAGCAGTTACGGGCGCGGATCGGGTCAGCCCCAGCATTTT
TRBD1 TRBJ1-5 13 TRBV13 NA CASSLGQNRPQHF TGTGCCAGCAGCTTGGGACAGAATCGGCCCCAGCATTTT
TRBD1 TRBJ2-2 16 TRBV5-1 NA CASSLELGQGSGELFF TGCGCCAGCAGCTTGGAGCTGGGACAGGGCTCCGGGGAGCTGTTTTTT
NA TRBJ1-5 14 TRBV24-1 many CATSPDSYNQPQHF TGTGCCACCAGCCCTGACAGTTACAATCAGCCCCAGCATTTT
NA TRBJ1-2 13 TRBV7-9 NA CASNGGGDYGYTF TGTGCCAGCAATGGGGGTGGAGACTATGGCTACACCTTC
NA TRBJ1-2 14 TRBV6-4 many CASSREVRDYGYTF TGTGCCAGCAGTCGTGAAGTCCGGGACTATGGCTACACCTTC
NA TRBJ2-7 13 TRBV7-2 NA CASSLVVGYEQYF TGTGCCAGCAGCTTAGTAGTGGGCTACGAGCAGTACTTC
TRBD2 TRBJ2-5 14 TRBV5-4 few CASSVGLAGETQYF TGTGCCAGCAGCGTGGGACTAGCTGGAGAGACCCAGTACTTC
NA TRBJ1-4 14 TRBV28 many CASSLTGSDEKLFF TGTGCCAGCAGTTTAACAGGGTCGGATGAAAAACTGTTTTTT
NA TRBJ2-7 13 TRBV7-2 NA CASSAGRVPEQYF TGTGCCAGCAGCGCAGGACGGGTACCCGAGCAGTACTTC
TRBD1 TRBJ1-4 15 TRBV6-9 few CASSYSQGGNEKLFF TGTGCCAGCAGTTACTCTCAGGGGGGTAATGAAAAACTGTTTTTT
NA TRBJ2-3 12 TRBV15 few CATGGSTDTQYF TGTGCCACCGGTGGGAGCACAGATACGCAGTATTTT
NA TRBJ2-4 14 TRBV25-1 NA CASSDSWGQNIQYF TGTGCCAGCAGTGATAGCTGGGGCCAAAACATTCAGTACTTC
TRBD1 TRBJ1-2 14 TRBV6-1 NA CASSGQGRDYGYTF TGTGCCAGCAGTGGACAGGGTAGAGACTATGGCTACACCTTC
NA TRBJ1-1 14 TRBV7-9 NA CASSPMWGATEAFF TGTGCCAGCAGCCCTATGTGGGGAGCCACTGAAGCTTTCTTT
NA TRBJ2-5 13 TRBV30 NA CAWSLSLAETQYF TGTGCCTGGAGTTTGTCCCTGGCAGAGACCCAGTACTTC
NA TRBJ1-2 12 TRBV11-1 NA CASSLGTHGYTF TGTGCCAGCAGCTTAGGGACTCATGGCTACACCTTC
TRBD1 TRBJ1-1 14 TRBV5-1 NA CASSPVTGGTEAFF TGTGCCAGCAGCCCAGTCACAGGGGGCACTGAAGCTTTCTTT
TRBD2 TRBJ2-7 15 TRBV6-1 few CASRRLAGASYEQYF TGTGCCAGCAGAAGACTAGCGGGGGCCTCCTACGAGCAGTACTTC
TRBD2 TRBJ2-5 14 TRBV7-2 many CASSLVSGRETQYF TGTGCCAGCAGCTTAGTGAGCGGGAGGGAGACCCAGTACTTC
NA TRBJ2-2 18 TRBV6-1 NA CASSTQPGRQEFTGELFF TGTGCCAGCAGTACACAACCGGGACGACAAGAGTTTACCGGGGAGCTGTTTTTT
TRBD1 TRBJ1-1 14 TRBV20-1 few CSATRTGVDTEAFF TGCAGTGCAACCAGGACAGGGGTGGACACTGAAGCTTTCTTT
NA TRBJ1-5 14 TRBV28 many CASSFESGSQPQHF TGTGCCAGCAGTTTTGAATCGGGAAGTCAGCCCCAGCATTTT
NA TRBJ2-3 20 TRBV7-2 few CASSLAPTGYYTHGTDTQYF TGTGCCAGCAGCTTAGCGCCTACAGGGTACTATACCCATGGCACAGATACGCAGTATTTT